The clone carrying this T cell receptor (beta chain) is a singleton in its sample. This specimen comes from a study of blood T cell repertoires in COVID-19. Study overall: Italy, Spain and the United States were the sources of the convalescent and acute COVID-19 samples. From T cells, B-cell-depleted T cells, or PBMCs came the material, which was cDNA or gDNA.

Germline CDR1 and CDR2: SGHTA and FQGNSA. CDR3 length equals 11 residues. The ends were cut back, 8 bases at V and 9 bases at J, with 14 bases in the middle. How the authors handled the data: How many nucleated cells were present was estimated from reference gene primer amplification. TCRdb keeps only in-frame clones here, not all; method: immunoSEQ multiplex PCR. V, J and clone size are those of that table, while D and trimming were read from the DNA. The sample lists hundreds of thousands of clones, 84% occurring once. The receptor was isolated from a human donor in a cohort sampled during active COVID-19. The sample consisted of peripheral blood. The chain couples TRBV7-2 to TRBJ2-7; D is perhaps TRBD1 (6 bases). The CDR3 bases are TGTGCCAGCGGGCCGACAGGTCCGCAGTACTTC. Translation gives CASGPTGPQYF.